This TCR beta chain was sequenced during a study of blood T cell repertoires in COVID-19. Looking at the study overall: Samples came from the United States, Italy and Spain, spanning acute and convalescent COVID-19.

Clones were sequenced by immunoSEQ multiplex PCR, and TCRdb holds only the in-frame ones, with some missing. The repertoire holds 250,000 to 300,000 clones, roughly 89% seen once, with roughly 2.2% in the top ten. The length of the CDR3 is 11 residues. CDR1 and CDR2 (germline): MDHEN, SYDVKM. V was trimmed by 7 bases and J by 9 bases, leaving 12 bases between them. Enrolled during active infection, Seattle patients were then followed longitudinally. The specimen sequenced was peripheral blood. The clonotype was recovered from a woman aged 55-69 years with COVID-19, enrolled during active disease. V and J are TRBV28 and TRBJ1-1, with D maybe TRBD1 (5 bases). For the CDR3, the DNA is TGTGCCAGCACTCTCGACAGACAAGCTTTCTTT. This gives the protein CASTLDRQAFF.